A selection of T cell receptor beta chains follows, all from one sample in a study of CD8 T cells in ankylosing spondylitis. TCRdb re-called the 5' RACE reads with MiXCR, one entry per CDR3 protein. The sample lists 150,000 or so distinct CDR3 sequences, approximately 16% seen once, with about 8.3% in the top ten. Material for sequencing was blood, either unsorted or a sorted T cell fraction (not recorded which). The receptors here all came from a male donor with ankylosing spondylitis or in good health (not recorded which). Both conserved end residues are part of each CDR3. D genes are given only for firm matches. The size of a clone is reported for some rows only, either as once, few or many, or as a class for expanded clones.

D,size,V,J,CDR3,DNA
TRBD1,few,TRBV10-3,TRBJ1-1,CAISDSGQGEAFF,TGTGCCATCAGTGACTCCGGACAGGGAGAAGCTTTCTTT
.,few,TRBV7-2,TRBJ1-3,CASSLSRGTGNTIYF,TGTGCCAGCAGCTTATCAAGGGGAACAGGAAACACCATATATTTT
TRBD1,.,TRBV28,TRBJ1-1,CASSAGTGGKDTEAFF,TGTGCCAGCAGTGCCGGGACAGGGGGCAAGGACACTGAAGCTTTCTTT
TRBD1,few,TRBV29-1,TRBJ1-2,CSVGAGGNYGYTF,TGCAGCGTTGGGGCAGGGGGGAACTATGGCTACACCTTC
TRBD1,.,TRBV24-1,TRBJ2-3,CATSDQDRGRDTQYF,TGTGCCACCAGTGATCAGGACAGGGGGCGGGATACGCAGTATTTT
.,.,TRBV29-1,TRBJ2-5,CSGGYGETQYF,TGCAGCGGAGGGTACGGGGAGACCCAGTACTTC
TRBD1,.,TRBV2,TRBJ2-3,CASSGGGVVGTDTQYF,TGTGCCAGCAGTGGAGGGGGCGTAGTGGGCACAGATACGCAGTATTTT
.,.,TRBV25-1,TRBJ1-3,CASSVVQGNTIYF,TGTGCCAGCAGTGTAGTACAGGGAAACACCATATATTTT
.,many,TRBV14,TRBJ2-1,CASSQRTATYNEQFF,TGTGCCAGCAGCCAAAGGACCGCCACCTACAATGAGCAGTTCTTC
.,many,TRBV2,TRBJ2-1,CASRSPGYNNEQFF,TGTGCCAGCAGGAGCCCGGGTTATAACAATGAGCAGTTCTTC
.,many,TRBV20-1,TRBJ1-5,CSARDGKRINQPQHF,TGCAGTGCTAGGGACGGGAAACGGATCAATCAGCCCCAGCATTTT
TRBD2,many,TRBV29-1,TRBJ2-7,CSVAPGLAGKYYEQYF,TGCAGCGTGGCCCCGGGGCTAGCGGGAAAATATTACGAGCAGTACTTC
.,.,TRBV7-9,TRBJ1-3,CASSPTDGILYF,TGTGCCAGCAGCCCGACCGACGGCATCCTATATTTT
.,.,TRBV11-2,TRBJ2-3,CASSVSGGHASTDTQYF,TGTGCCAGCAGCGTCTCCGGGGGGCACGCTAGCACAGATACGCAGTATTTT
TRBD1,few,TRBV12-3/TRBV12-4,TRBJ2-7,CASSYRGVEQYF,TGTGCCAGCAGCTACAGGGGCGTCGAGCAGTACTTC